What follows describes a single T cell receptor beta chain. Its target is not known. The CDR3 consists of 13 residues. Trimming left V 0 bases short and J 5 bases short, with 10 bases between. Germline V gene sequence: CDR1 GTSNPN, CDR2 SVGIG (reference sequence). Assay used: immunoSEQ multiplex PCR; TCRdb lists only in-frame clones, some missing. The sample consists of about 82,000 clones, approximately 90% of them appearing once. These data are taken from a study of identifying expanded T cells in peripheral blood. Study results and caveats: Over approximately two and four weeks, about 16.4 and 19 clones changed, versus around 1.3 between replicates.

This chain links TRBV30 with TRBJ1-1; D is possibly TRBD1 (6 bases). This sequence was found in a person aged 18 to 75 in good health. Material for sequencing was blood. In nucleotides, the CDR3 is TGTGCCTGGAGTGTACAGGGAATGACTGAAGCTTTCTTT. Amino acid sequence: CAWSVQGMTEAFF.